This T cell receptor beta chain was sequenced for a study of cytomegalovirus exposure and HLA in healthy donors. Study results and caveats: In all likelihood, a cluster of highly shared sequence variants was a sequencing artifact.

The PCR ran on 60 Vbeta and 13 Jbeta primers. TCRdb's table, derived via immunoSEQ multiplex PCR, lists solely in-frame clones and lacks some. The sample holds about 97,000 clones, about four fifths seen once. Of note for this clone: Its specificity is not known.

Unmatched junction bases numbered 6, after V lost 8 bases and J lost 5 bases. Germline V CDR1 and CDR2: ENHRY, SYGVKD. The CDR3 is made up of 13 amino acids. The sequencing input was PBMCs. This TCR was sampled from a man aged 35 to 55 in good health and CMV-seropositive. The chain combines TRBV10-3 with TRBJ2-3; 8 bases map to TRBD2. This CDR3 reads CAIEAGGGDTQYF. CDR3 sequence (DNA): TGTGCCATCGAGGCGGGAGGAGGAGATACGCAGTATTTT.